This T cell receptor (beta chain) was sequenced in a study of blood T cell repertoires in COVID-19. Study-level information: The study drew acute and convalescent COVID-19 samples from the United States, Italy and Spain. The cDNA or gDNA used as material had been derived from T cells, B-cell-depleted T cells, or PBMCs.

This clone was seen once. Repertoires were generated with immunoSEQ multiplex PCR, while TCRdb's copy carries only in-frame clones and drops some. The top ten clones hold about 6% of a sample with under 300,000 clones, roughly 87% of them seen once. Assignments of participants to cohorts depended upon their own reported clinical history. The CDR3 runs 12 residues. CDR1 and CDR2 (germline): MDHEN, SYDVKM. The germline V and J ends were trimmed by 5 bases and 3 bases, with 8 bases remaining between them. Sequences were obtained from PBMCs or T cells enriched from blood (not recorded which). This clonotype was obtained from a woman aged 30 to 39 with acute COVID-19. The chain employs TRBV28 and TRBJ2-7; D uncertain. The CDR3 loop is CASSPPLYEQYF. In DNA form, the CDR3 reads TGTGCCAGCAGTCCCCCCCTCTACGAGCAGTACTTC.